This is a list of T cell receptor beta chains from one sample in a study of beta chain features in type 1 diabetes. Method: immunoSEQ multiplex PCR; TCRdb's copy keeps in-frame clones and lacks some. The sample lists about 240,000 clones, over 11% occurring once. The specimen sequenced was naive CD4+ T cells from blood. The receptors were sampled from a man younger than 40 with type 1 diabetes. CDR3s include the opening cysteine and the closing phenylalanine or tryptophan. Each record gives: V gene, D gene, clone size, J gene, CDR3 DNA, CDR3 protein. A D gene is named only where the DNA matches it firmly. Clone size is stated in some rows and not others, as once, few, many or a class when expanded.

TRBV14	.	.	TRBJ2-5	TGTGCCAGCAGCCGTGGGCTACAAGAGACCCAGTACTTC	CASSRGLQETQYF
TRBV18	TRBD2	.	TRBJ2-5	TGTGCCAGCTCACCAACAATGAGAGCGGGAGTGTACCAAGAGACCCAGTACTTC	CASSPTMRAGVYQETQYF
TRBV30	TRBD1	.	TRBJ2-1	TGTGCCTGGGGAAAGACAGGGGACAATGAGCAGTTCTTC	CAWGKTGDNEQFF
TRBV30	.	.	TRBJ1-2	TGTGCCTGGGGCGGAGGGGTTGGCTACACCTTC	CAWGGGVGYTF
TRBV6-5	TRBD1	.	TRBJ2-5	TGTGCCAGCAGTTCCTCCGGGACAGGGGAGGAAGAGACCCAGTACTTC	CASSSSGTGEEETQYF
TRBV7-7	TRBD2	few	TRBJ2-7	TGTGCTAGCAGCTTGGGTAGCGGGGAAACCTACGAGCAGTACTTC	CASSLGSGETYEQYF
TRBV30	TRBD1	few	TRBJ2-5	TGTGCCTGGAGCCAAGGACAGGGGGCGGAGACCCAGTACTTC	CAWSQGQGAETQYF
TRBV6-6	.	.	TRBJ1-1	TGTGCCAGCAGCCCGAATGGGCCGCCGAACACTGAAGCTTTCTTT	CASSPNGPPNTEAFF
TRBV18	.	.	TRBJ1-1	TGTGCCAGCTCACCCGCGTCTGGACACCACACTGAAGCTTTCTTT	CASSPASGHHTEAFF
TRBV29-1	TRBD1	.	TRBJ2-4	TGCAGCGCTGGAAGAGGGGGCTTTAAAAACATTCAGTACTTC	CSAGRGGFKNIQYF
TRBV4-1	.	few	TRBJ1-2	TGCGCCAGCAGCCAAGCGGATGGCTTTTCGGGAGGCGGCTACACCTTC	CASSQADGFSGGGYTF
TRBV4-2	TRBD2	.	TRBJ2-3	TGTGCCAGCAGCCAAGATCAGCGGGGGGGCACAGATACGCAGTATTTT	CASSQDQRGGTDTQYF
TRBV2	TRBD1	few	TRBJ1-1	TGTGCCAGCAGTGGACAGGGGAGGCCTGAAGCTTTCTTT	CASSGQGRPEAFF
TRBV30	.	.	TRBJ1-5	TGTGCCTGGAGTCTCGGGACCCTGGCGGGGTATAGCAATCAGCCCCAGCATTTT	CAWSLGTLAGYSNQPQHF
TRBV5-1	.	few	TRBJ2-1	TGCGCCAGCAGCTTGTCTGCCAGAGCGGATGAGCAGTTCTTC	CASSLSARADEQFF
TRBV6-6	TRBD2	few	TRBJ2-5	TGTGCCAGCAGCTACTTGGGACTAGCGGGTCAAGAGACCCAGTACTTC	CASSYLGLAGQETQYF